The 30 T cell receptor beta chains given below trace back to one sample, sequenced in a study of OX40 agonist ivuxolimab in advanced cancers. Clones were sequenced by immunoSEQ multiplex PCR, and TCRdb holds only the in-frame ones, with some missing. This repertoire shows some 100,000 clones, 85% to 90% found once; its top ten account for around 1.8%. Sequenced here: CD4+ or CD8+ T cells sorted from blood, sampled in a trial of the OX40 agonist ivuxolimab. The receptors here all came from an adult with an advanced solid tumor such as melanoma, head and neck, liver or kidney cancer.

The rearrangement uses TRBV11-3 and TRBJ1-4; the match to TRBD1 covers 8 bases. The length of the CDR3 is 14 residues. In germline, CDR1 is SGHNT, CDR2 YENEEA. The junction had 4 bases not matched to a gene; V was cut back by 4 bases and J by 6 bases. This chain's CDR3 is CASSSGTGDEKLFF. The CDR3 nucleotides read TGTGCCAGCAGCTCTGGGACAGGTGATGAAAAACTGTTTTTT.

The rearrangement links TRBV28 to TRBJ2-5; D uncertain. Between the trimmed V and J ends, which lost 4 bases and 2 bases, there was a span of 14 bases. The germline CDR1 and CDR2 sequences are MDHEN and SYDVKM. The CDR3 totals 15 residues. CDR3 sequence: CASSSPQAPQETQYF. CDR3 nucleotides: TGTGCCAGCAGTTCTCCCCAGGCGCCTCAAGAGACCCAGTACTTC.

The gene calls are TRBV5-1 and TRBJ1-3; a weak D match, TRBD1 (6 bases). The germline CDR1 and CDR2 sequences are SGHRS and YFSETQ. V was pared by 4 bases and J by 4 bases, with 15 bases between. This CDR3 is 15 amino acids long. In nucleotides, the CDR3 is TGCGCCAGCAGCCCCGAAGGGGGTTGGGGAAACACCATATATTTT. Translated, it gives CASSPEGGWGNTIYF.

The chain has TRBV18 and TRBJ1-1, with D uncertain. The V end lost 1 base, the J end lost 2 bases, and 11 bases lay between the germline ends. This CDR3 is 15 amino acids long. Germline V CDR1 and CDR2: KGHSH, LQKENI. The CDR3 is CASSPQSPRNTEAFF. DNA for the CDR3: TGTGCCAGCTCACCACAGAGCCCGAGAAACACTGAAGCTTTCTTT.

The rearrangement joins TRBV2 to TRBJ2-3; the D is unclear. Germline CDR1 is SNHLY and CDR2 is FYNNEI. The CDR3 loop spans 13 amino acids. Between the trimmed V and J ends, which lost 10 bases and 4 bases, there was a span of 15 bases. DNA of the CDR3: TGTGCCACTTCTTCAGCCCCCGCAGATACGCAGTATTTT. It yields the protein CATSSAPADTQYF.

V and J are TRBV27 and TRBJ2-1; the match to TRBD1 covers 9 bases. Per germline, CDR1 MNHEY and CDR2 SMNVEV (reference sequence). V lost 4 bases to trimming and J lost 7 bases; unmatched junction nucleotides: 11. The CDR3 covers 16 residues. The CDR3 DNA sequence: TGTGCCAGCAGTTATTCTCCGGGACAGGGAATTAATGAGCAGTTCTTC. It translates to CASSYSPGQGINEQFF.

The chain carries TRBV7-3 and TRBJ2-3, with D perhaps assigned TRBD1 or TRBD2 (5 bases each). This CDR3 contains 15 residues. Trimming took 4 bases from V and 4 from J, leaving 15 bases between them. Germline V gene data show CDR1 as SGHTA and CDR2 as FQGTGA. In nucleotides, the CDR3 is TGTGCCAGCAGCTCCGGGACCGGCGTCCCAGATACGCAGTATTTT. Translating gives CASSSGTGVPDTQYF.

The chain has TRBV5-1 and TRBJ2-7; TRBD2 is a possible D gene (6 bases). The CDR3 length is 14 residues. Germline CDR1 and CDR2: SGHRS and YFSETQ. V was cut by 4 bases and J by 2 bases, with 13 bases left in between. The CDR3 region has the DNA TGCGCCAGCAGCACACTCGGCGGGGCCTACGAGCAGTACTTC. Amino acid sequence: CASSTLGGAYEQYF.

The rearrangement uses TRBV5-1 and TRBJ1-4; a weak D match, TRBD1 (6 bases). Trimming shortened V by 1 base and J by 4 bases, and 11 bases separated the two germline ends. Germline V gives CDR1 SGHRS, CDR2 YFSETQ. The CDR3 consists of 15 residues. CDR3 loop: CASSLSSGDNEKLFF. The CDR3 coding sequence is TGCGCCAGCAGCTTGAGTTCAGGGGATAATGAAAAACTGTTTTTT.

The chain carries TRBV7-9 and TRBJ2-3, with D perhaps being TRBD1 or TRBD2 (5 bases each). Germline V lookup: CDR1 SEHNR, CDR2 FQNEAQ (reference sequence). CDR3 size: 15 residues. V lost 5 bases and J 0 bases, leaving 12 bases between the germline ends. CDR3 nucleotides: TGTGCCAGCAGCAACCGGGACGATAGCACAGATACGCAGTATTTT. This gives the protein CASSNRDDSTDTQYF.

The chain links TRBV5-1 to TRBJ1-1, with D tentatively TRBD1 (6 bases). The CDR3 loop spans 14 amino acids. Trimming took 8 bases from V and 0 from J, leaving 14 bases between them. Germline values: CDR1 SGHRS, CDR2 YFSETQ. DNA of the CDR3: TGCGCCAGTAGGGGGGCAACAGTGAACACTGAAGCTTTCTTT. Translated: CASRGATVNTEAFF.

The chain joins TRBV6-5 to TRBJ1-2, with TRBD1 as a possible D gene (6 bases). The CDR3 contains 16 residues. V was trimmed by 3 bases and J by 0 bases, leaving 14 bases between them. Germline CDR1 reads MNHEY; CDR2 reads SVGAGI. DNA for the CDR3: TGTGCCAGCAGTTATACGTATACAGGGACTAACTATGGCTACACCTTC. This translates into CASSYTYTGTNYGYTF.

The chain has TRBV5-6 and TRBJ2-7; 14 bases are shared with TRBD2. CDR3 length: 16 residues. With 0 bases clipped from V and 5 bases from J, the junction kept 4 bases outside the gene matches. CDR1 is SGHDT, CDR2 YYEEEE, per germline. CDR3 in DNA: TGTGCCAGCAGCTTGGTGGGACTAGCGGGAGTAAACGAGCAGTACTTC. Translation: CASSLVGLAGVNEQYF.

The CDR3 loop reads CASSVEVDVDEQFF. The CDR3 DNA reads as TGTGCCAGCAGCGTAGAAGTGGACGTCGATGAGCAGTTCTTC. The chain is built from TRBV9 and TRBJ2-1; D is unresolved. Germline V lookup: CDR1 SGDLS, CDR2 YYNGEE. Trimming left V 0 bases short and J 8 bases short, with 12 bases between. This CDR3 is 14 amino acids long.

CDR3: CASSQGGVSYNEQFF. CDR3 coding DNA: TGCGCCAGCAGCCAAGGGGGGGTCTCCTACAATGAGCAGTTCTTC. The V gene is TRBV4-1, the J gene TRBJ2-1, with D perhaps matching TRBD2 (6 bases). CDR3 length: 15 residues. Looked up from germline, CDR1 is MGHRA and CDR2 is YSYEKL. V dropped 1 base and J dropped 0 bases, with 7 bases sitting between them.

The CDR3: CASSVSEANYGYTF. The CDR3 nucleotides are TGTGCCAGCAGCGTATCAGAGGCTAACTATGGCTACACCTTC. This chain links TRBV9 with TRBJ1-2; D not certain. The CDR3 loop spans 14 amino acids. Germline V gives CDR1 SGDLS, CDR2 YYNGEE. Trimming removed 1 base from V and 0 bases from J, with 7 bases in between.

V gene TRBV13 combines with J gene TRBJ1-4; 9 positions match TRBD1. The CDR3 is made up of 14 amino acids. CDR1 is PRHDT and CDR2 is FYEKMQ in the germline V gene (reference sequence). V was clipped by 5 bases and J by 3 bases; unmatched bases: 1. For the CDR3, the DNA is TGTGCCAGCAGCCGGACAGGGGCTAATGAAAAACTGTTTTTT. Amino acids: CASSRTGANEKLFF. Full variable domain (missing parts from reference TRBV13 and TRBJ1-4): AAGVIQSPRHLIKEKRETATLKCYPIPRHDTVYWYQQGPGQDPQFLISFYEKMQSDKGSIPDRFSAQQFSDYHSELNMSSLELGDSALYFCASSRTGANEKLFFGSGTQLSVL.

The chain links TRBV18 to TRBJ2-1, with 13 nucleotides matching TRBD2. CDR3 size: 17 residues. Germline-derived CDR1 and CDR2 are KGHSH and LQKENI. V was pared by 4 bases and J by 1 base, with 4 bases of the junction left unmatched. The CDR3 sequence is CASSLRLAGGSYNEQFF. The CDR3 nucleotides are TGTGCCAGCTCACTCCGACTAGCGGGAGGATCCTACAATGAGCAGTTCTTC.

This chain connects TRBV2 to TRBJ2-3; D is ambiguous. Germline V CDR1 and CDR2: SNHLY, FYNNEI. Trimming cost V 7 bases and J 0 bases, with 8 bases left between them. This CDR3 region has 13 residues. CDR3 DNA sequence: TGTGCCAGCAACTATGCTAGCACAGATACGCAGTATTTT. This encodes CASNYASTDTQYF.

This clone was detected once. The chain employs TRBV18 and TRBJ2-2; a possible D gene is TRBD2 (5 bases). Looked up from germline, CDR1 is KGHSH and CDR2 is LQKENI. There are 15 residues in the CDR3. Trimming cost V 3 bases and J 4 bases, with 12 bases left between them. In nucleotides, the CDR3 is TGTGCCAGCTCACCTGATGTCGGGGTCACCGGGGAGCTGTTTTTT. Translated, it gives CASSPDVGVTGELFF.

The chain has TRBV7-2 and TRBJ2-5, with D possibly matching TRBD2 (6 bases). V gave up 1 base and J gave up 7 bases, with 10 bases separating them. CDR1 and CDR2 from the germline V gene are SGHTA and FQGNSA. The CDR3 extends over 13 amino acids. For the CDR3, the DNA is TGTGCCAGCAGCTTAGGTGACGGGGGGACCCAGTACTTC. This translates into CASSLGDGGTQYF.

The rearrangement joins TRBV30 to TRBJ1-1, with D unresolved. Trimming stripped 4 bases from V and 10 bases from J, with 13 bases between. The CDR3 has 11 amino acids. Germline V gives CDR1 GTSNPN, CDR2 SVGIG (reference sequence). CDR3 DNA: TGTGCCTGGATCGAAGCCCGGGCAGCTTTCTTT. This gives the protein CAWIEARAAFF.

As concerns this clone: Other DNA sequences in this specimen translate into the identical CDR3. CDR3: CASSLRSGQDIWETQYF. The DNA for the CDR3 is TGTGCCAGCAGCCTAAGATCGGGACAGGATATTTGGGAGACCCAGTACTTC. The rearrangement links TRBV4-2 to TRBJ2-5, with TRBD1 matching 8 bases. This CDR3 is built from 17 residues. CDR1 and CDR2 from the germline V gene are LGHNA and YNFKEQ. V lost 4 bases, J lost 5 bases, and 15 bases stayed unmatched.

V is TRBV11-2 and J is TRBJ2-2; 7 bases are a match to TRBD1. CDR1 is SGHAT and CDR2 is FQNNGV in the germline V gene. Unmatched junction bases numbered 9, after V lost 4 bases and J lost 4 bases. The CDR3 totals 16 residues. The CDR3 protein is CASSSRTGKGTGELFF. The CDR3 nucleotides read TGTGCCAGCAGCTCCCGGACAGGAAAGGGCACCGGGGAGCTGTTTTTT.

This sequence joins TRBV6-6 and TRBJ1-1; TRBD1 matches at 8 bases. J gave up 5 bases and V 11 bases, and 13 bases lay outside the gene matches. Germline lookup yields CDR1 MNHNY and CDR2 SVGAGI (reference sequence). The CDR3 runs to 14 residues. CDR3 region: CAASIRGRDTEAFF. In DNA form, the CDR3 reads TGTGCCGCCTCTATCAGGGGGCGCGATACTGAAGCTTTCTTT.

This clone was detected only a few times. The CDR3 nucleotides read TGTGCCAGCAGACCGACCCGGACAGGTGGAGACTATGGCTACACCTTC. Its translation: CASRPTRTGGDYGYTF. The chain recombines TRBV7-9 with TRBJ1-2; 7 positions agree with TRBD1. Germline-derived CDR1 and CDR2 are SEHNR and FQNEAQ (reference sequence). Trimming cost V 6 bases and J 3 bases; bases outside gene matches: 13. The CDR3 has 16 residues.

The V and J genes are TRBV5-1 and TRBJ2-7, with 8 nucleotides matching TRBD1. CDR1 is SGHRS, CDR2 YFSETQ, per germline. V was pared by 4 bases and J by 1 base, with 4 bases of the junction left unmatched. This CDR3 is 14 amino acids long. The CDR3 bases are TGCGCCAGCAGCCCACAGGGGGGATCCTACGAGCAGTACTTC. It encodes CASSPQGGSYEQYF. The full variable domain, completed using reference TRBV5-1 and TRBJ2-7, is KAGVTQTPRYLIKTRGQQVTLSCSPISGHRSVSWYQQTPGQGLQFLFEYFSETQRNKGNFPGRFSGRQFSNSRSEMNVSTLELGDSALYLCASSPQGGSYEQYFGPGTRLTVT.

The V call is TRBV6-6, the J call TRBJ2-2; TRBD2 aligns across 14 bases. The CDR3 totals 16 residues. Per germline, CDR1 MNHNY and CDR2 SVGAGI (reference sequence). The V gene end was trimmed by 5 bases and the J gene end by 4 bases; junction bases not matched to a gene: 3. CDR3 residues: CASSRTSGRTTGELFF. DNA for the CDR3: TGTGCCAGCAGTCGGACTAGCGGGAGGACCACCGGGGAGCTGTTTTTT.

A word on this clone: Other DNA sequences from this sample encode an identical CDR3 as well. The rearrangement links TRBV6-1 to TRBJ1-5; D not resolved. The CDR3 consists of 13 residues. The germline gives CDR1 MNHNS, CDR2 SASEGT. Trimming removed 2 bases from V and 4 bases from J, with 6 bases in between. The CDR3 coding sequence is TGTGCCAGCAGTGAACAGTCTAATCAGCCCCAGCATTTT. Amino acid sequence: CASSEQSNQPQHF.

The V call is TRBV5-4, the J call TRBJ2-3; D is uncertain. Trimming removed 2 bases at V and 0 bases at J, with 10 bases between. Germline assignment: CDR1 SGHNT and CDR2 YYREEE (reference sequence). This CDR3 spans 15 amino acids. The CDR3 sequence: CASSFYSASTDTQYF. For the CDR3, the DNA is TGTGCCAGCAGCTTCTACTCCGCTAGCACAGATACGCAGTATTTT.